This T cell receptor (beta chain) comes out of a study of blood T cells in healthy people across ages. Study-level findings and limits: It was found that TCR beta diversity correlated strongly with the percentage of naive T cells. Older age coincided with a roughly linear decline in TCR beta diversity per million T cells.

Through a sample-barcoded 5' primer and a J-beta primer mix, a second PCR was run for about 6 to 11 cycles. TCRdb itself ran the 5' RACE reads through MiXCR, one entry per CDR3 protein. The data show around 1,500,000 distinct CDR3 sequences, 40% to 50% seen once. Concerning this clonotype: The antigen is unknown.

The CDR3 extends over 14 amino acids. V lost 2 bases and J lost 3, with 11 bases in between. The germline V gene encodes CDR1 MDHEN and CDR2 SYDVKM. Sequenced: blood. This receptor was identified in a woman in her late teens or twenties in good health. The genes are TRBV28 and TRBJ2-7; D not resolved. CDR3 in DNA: TGTGCCAGCAGTTTAGGCGGCATAAACTACGAGCAGTACTTC. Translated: CASSLGGINYEQYF.